Each of the 24 T cell receptor beta chains below was sequenced from the same sample in a study of T cell responses to AZD1222 COVID-19 vaccine (dated by TCRdb to about 2021). Library construction relied on the immunoSEQ multiplex PCR assay. The source is immuneACCESS, and TCRdb retained only in-frame sequences with V and J called. Part of the clones is not carried over; for the studies checked, unresolved V genes explain less than half of this, and the remainder is unexplained. The sample yields some 170,000 clones; roughly 90% were counted once. The ten largest clones add up to around 4.5% of the sample. The time point label on this specimen signifies: about 28 days (+/-7) after the second vaccine dose. The sample in question was peripheral blood, obtained 28 days after the second AZD1222 dose. The receptor set was obtained from an adult who received the AZD1222 COVID-19 vaccine.

J is TRBJ1-3 and V is TRBV19; 11 nucleotides line up with TRBD1. The CDR3 has 14 residues. V dropped 8 bases and J dropped 7; count of bases not matched to a gene: 7. Germline loops: CDR1 LNHDA, CDR2 SQIVND (reference sequence). CDR3 sequence (DNA): TGTGCCAGTCGGCCGGACAGGGGGCGGAACACCATATATTTT. Its protein is CASRPDRGRNTIYF.

This sequence joins TRBV10-3 and TRBJ1-4, with a weak D call TRBD1 (6 bases). The CDR3 runs to 14 residues. Trimming took off 8 bases at V and 5 bases at J, with 15 bases between the two ends. The germline CDR1 and CDR2 sequences are ENHRY and SYGVKD. CDR3 nucleotides: TGTGCCATCGGGGGCGCAGGGCCGAATGAAAAACTGTTTTTT. Translated, it gives CAIGGAGPNEKLFF.

V gene TRBV9 combines with J gene TRBJ2-1, with TRBD1 as a possible D gene (6 bases). The CDR3 sequence is 19 residues long. The V end was cut by 3 bases, the J end by 5 bases, with 27 bases between. Germline CDR1 SGDLS, CDR2 YYNGEE. CDR3 sequence: CASSEGVLGGVLRNNEQFF. The CDR3 coding sequence is TGTGCCAGCAGCGAGGGGGTCCTAGGGGGAGTACTAAGGAACAATGAGCAGTTCTTC.

This chain links TRBV30 with TRBJ1-6, with D maybe TRBD1 (5 bases). V shed 2 bases and J shed 7 bases, with 15 bases lying between them. CDR1 is GTSNPN, CDR2 SVGIG, per germline (reference sequence). The CDR3 has 15 amino acids. CDR3 sequence: CAWSLAGTVNSPLHF. The CDR3 DNA reads TGTGCCTGGAGTTTAGCCGGGACCGTGAATTCACCCCTCCACTTT.

This chain joins TRBV19 and TRBJ2-5; 8 positions agree with TRBD1. The CDR3 contains 15 residues. CDR1 is LNHDA, CDR2 SQIVND, per germline (reference sequence). The V segment lost 5 bases and the J segment 5 bases; nucleotides outside the gene matches: 10. The CDR3 bases are TGTGCCAGTAGTGTACGGACAGGGTCTCAGGAGACCCAGTACTTC. Its translation: CASSVRTGSQETQYF.

This chain uses TRBV2 with TRBJ1-5; the match to TRBD1 covers 7 bases. CDR1 is SNHLY and CDR2 is FYNNEI in the germline V gene. CDR3 size: 16 residues. J gave up 5 bases and V 5 bases, and 12 bases lay outside the gene matches. As DNA, the CDR3 is TGTGCCAGCAGTTCGGCAGGGGGTCACAGGGATCAGCCCCAGCATTTT. Translation gives CASSSAGGHRDQPQHF. Complete variable domain (other parts from reference TRBV2 and TRBJ1-5): EPEVTQTPSHQVTQMGQEVILRCVPISNHLYFYWYRQILGQKVEFLVSFYNNEISEKSEIFDDQFSVERPDGSNFTLKIRSTKLEDSAMYFCASSSAGGHRDQPQHFGDGTRLSIL.

This rearrangement joins TRBV18 to TRBJ2-1; the D gene is possibly TRBD2 (6 bases). The CDR3 length is 16 residues. The V and J ends lost 3 bases and 5 bases respectively, with 17 bases between them. Germline assignment: CDR1 KGHSH and CDR2 LQKENI. CDR3 sequence: CASSPPRLEDNNEQFF. In nucleotides, the CDR3 is TGTGCCAGCTCACCCCCGCGACTAGAGGACAACAATGAGCAGTTCTTC.

V and J are TRBV6-5 and TRBJ1-1; 7 nucleotides agree with TRBD1. V lost 5 bases, J lost 4 bases, and 7 bases stayed unmatched. This CDR3 is 14 amino acids long. Germline V CDR1 and CDR2: MNHEY, SVGAGI. CDR3 sequence reads: CASSTFTGVTEAFF. In nucleotides, the CDR3 is TGTGCCAGCAGTACCTTTACAGGGGTCACTGAAGCTTTCTTT.

The V gene is TRBV27, the J gene TRBJ1-1; no clear D. With 2 bases removed from V and 1 base from J, the gap between germline ends came to 11 bases. The CDR3 runs 15 residues. Germline V gene sequence: CDR1 MNHEY, CDR2 SMNVEV (reference sequence). The CDR3 DNA follows: TGTGCCAGCAGTTTAAATTACAGAGGGAACACTGAAGCTTTCTTT. This codes for CASSLNYRGNTEAFF.

This sequence joins TRBV2 and TRBJ2-1; D tentatively fits TRBD1 or TRBD2 (5 bases each). CDR1 and CDR2 from the germline V gene are SNHLY and FYNNEI. Between the trimmed V and J ends, which lost 1 base and 2 bases, there was a span of 9 bases. The CDR3 runs 15 residues. The chain's CDR3 is CASSEGGSPYNEQFF. The CDR3 region has the DNA TGTGCCAGCAGTGAAGGGGGGAGCCCCTACAATGAGCAGTTCTTC.

This sequence joins TRBV6-5 and TRBJ1-3; D not certain. V lost 6 bases, J lost 0 bases, and 12 bases lay in between. This CDR3 has 15 residues. Germline CDR1 is MNHEY and CDR2 is SVGAGI. CDR3 loop: CASSSTADSGNTIYF. The CDR3 DNA follows: TGTGCCAGCAGCTCCACAGCTGACTCTGGAAACACCATATATTTT.

This chain uses TRBV6-5 with TRBJ1-5; TRBD1 matches at 7 bases. Germline assignment: CDR1 MNHEY and CDR2 SVGAGI. The CDR3 spans 14 residues. Trimming cost V 6 bases and J 7 bases; bases outside gene matches: 9. CDR3 protein: CASRSPRGGQPQHF. CDR3 nucleotide sequence: TGTGCCAGCAGATCACCCAGGGGGGGACAGCCCCAGCATTTT.

This chain links TRBV5-1 with TRBJ1-2; 11 bases align to TRBD1. Germline V lookup: CDR1 SGHRS, CDR2 YFSETQ. The CDR3 extends over 17 amino acids. V was clipped by 0 bases and J by 3 bases; unmatched bases: 7. The CDR3 DNA reads as TGCGCCAGCAGCTTGGCTCCCCCGGGACAGGGGGACTATGGCTACACCTTC. As protein: CASSLAPPGQGDYGYTF.

This sequence joins TRBV6-5 and TRBJ2-7; 10 bases map to TRBD1. Trimming cost V 6 bases and J 6 bases; bases outside gene matches: 8. Germline assignment: CDR1 MNHEY and CDR2 SVGAGI. This CDR3 has 14 residues. Here the CDR3 reads CASRRTGGFGEQYF. CDR3 coding DNA: TGTGCCAGCAGGAGGACAGGGGGATTTGGCGAGCAGTACTTC.

CDR3 sequence: CASSQGVGDHQETQYF. The CDR3 nucleotides read TGTGCCAGCAGCCAAGGAGTGGGAGACCACCAAGAGACCCAGTACTTC. The V and J genes are TRBV4-2 and TRBJ2-5, with D tentatively TRBD2 (5 bases). Germline assignment: CDR1 LGHNA and CDR2 YNFKEQ. V was cut by 1 base and J by 0 bases, with 12 bases left in between. The CDR3 totals 16 residues.

CDR3 sequence reads: CASSQGGQNLGNTIYF. CDR3 nucleotides: TGCGCCAGCAGCCAAGGAGGACAGAACCTTGGAAACACCATATATTTT. The V call is TRBV4-3, the J call TRBJ1-3, with D possibly being TRBD1 (6 bases). The V and J ends lost 1 base and 3 bases respectively, with 13 bases between them. This CDR3 is built from 16 residues. The germline V gene encodes CDR1 LGHNA and CDR2 YSLEER.

V and J are TRBV3-1 (or the pseudogene TRBV3-2) and TRBJ1-2; 10 nucleotides line up with TRBD1. V lost 0 bases and J lost 7; bases outside the gene matches: 2. The germline CDR1 and CDR2 sequences are LGHDT and YNNKEL (reference sequence). The CDR3 sequence is 14 residues long. CDR3: CASSQEGTGAGYTF. CDR3 DNA: TGTGCCAGCAGCCAAGAGGGGACAGGGGCTGGCTACACCTTC.

CDR3 DNA: TGTGCCAGCAGTGAGAGCCCAGTTAGGGAACCCCAGCATTTT. Protein: CASSESPVREPQHF. The V and J genes are TRBV2 and TRBJ1-5; D unresolved. Germline CDR1 SNHLY, CDR2 FYNNEI. This CDR3 is 14 amino acids long. The ends were cut back, 3 bases at V and 10 bases at J, with 16 bases in the middle. The variable domain in full, with the rest retrieved from reference TRBV2 and TRBJ1-5, is EPEVTQTPSHQVTQMGQEVILRCVPISNHLYFYWYRQILGQKVEFLVSFYNNEISEKSEIFDDQFSVERPDGSNFTLKIRSTKLEDSAMYFCASSESPVREPQHFGDGTRLSIL.

The rearrangement uses TRBV18 and TRBJ1-5; D is undetermined. CDR1 KGHSH and CDR2 LQKENI come from the germline V gene. V gave up 2 bases and J gave up 7 bases, with 9 bases separating them. The CDR3 consists of 13 residues. CDR3 residues: CASSPGEKQPQHF. The DNA for the CDR3 is TGTGCCAGCTCACCAGGCGAGAAACAGCCCCAGCATTTT.

This sequence joins TRBV7-2 and TRBJ2-5; D remains unclear. V shed 6 bases and J shed 0 bases, with 14 bases lying between them. The CDR3 loop spans 15 amino acids. Germline CDR1 is SGHTA and CDR2 is FQGNSA. The CDR3 sequence: CASSPRRLYQETQYF. The DNA of the CDR3 is TGTGCCAGCAGTCCGAGGCGGTTGTACCAAGAGACCCAGTACTTC.

The table lists this clone with a few counts. The rearrangement uses TRBV10-1 and TRBJ2-1; 8 nucleotides align to TRBD2. Trimming took 3 bases from V and 9 from J; bases not matched to a gene: 13. This CDR3 is built from 16 residues. Germline CDR1 WNHNN, CDR2 SYGVQD (reference sequence). The CDR3 DNA is TGCGCCAGCAGTGAATTAGCGGGGTCAACCCCCATTGAGCAGTTCTTC. The encoded protein is CASSELAGSTPIEQFF.

This clone was counted a single time. The junction departs from the called germline gene at one end, perhaps through a read error. The chain carries TRBV27 and TRBJ1-5, with no clear D. CDR3 length equals 13 residues. CDR1 and CDR2 (germline): MNHEY, SMNVEV (reference sequence). CDR3 residues: CASSLFFDQPQHF. The CDR3 region has the DNA TGTGCCAGCAGCTTATTTTTTGATCAGCCCCAGCATTTT.

The chain employs TRBV6-5 and TRBJ2-2; no clear D. This CDR3 is built from 16 residues. Germline V gene lookup returns CDR1 MNHEY and CDR2 SVGAGI. Trimming took off 0 bases at V and 1 base at J, with 9 bases between the two ends. CDR3 nucleotides: TGTGCCAGCAGTTACTCCCCGGCAGGGAACACCGGGGAGCTGTTTTTT. This encodes CASSYSPAGNTGELFF.

The CDR3: CATSGTGLGSGELFF. The CDR3 DNA reads as TGTGCCACCAGCGGTACGGGACTAGGCTCCGGGGAGCTGTTTTTT. V is TRBV15 and J is TRBJ2-2; 8 bases align to TRBD2. Per the germline V gene, CDR1 is LNHNV and CDR2 is YYDKDF (reference sequence). V shed 5 bases, J shed 6 bases, and the junction held 8 bases outside the gene matches. CDR3 length: 15 residues. Supplemented by reference TRBV15 and TRBJ2-2, the full variable domain reads DAMVIQNPRYQVTQFGKPVTLSCSQTLNHNVMYWYQQKSSQAPKLLFHYYDKDFNNEADTPDNFQSRRPNTSFCFLDIRSPGLGDTAMYLCATSGTGLGSGELFFGEGSRLTVL.